The T cell receptor (beta chain) described here comes from a study of CD8+CD57+ T cells in acquired aplastic anemia. Study observations and caveats: Between patients and controls, CD8+ Simpson's diversity did not vary significantly.

Points on this clonotype: Its antigen is unknown.

The template used for profiling TCR beta VDJ and CDR3 was genomic DNA. TCRdb re-analysed the reads in MiXCR, keeping a single row per CDR3 protein. The data contain about 110,000 distinct CDR3 sequences, approximately 49% of them singletons. The V end lost 1 base, the J end lost 7 bases, and 5 bases lay between the germline ends. Germline V CDR1 and CDR2: LNHDA, SQIVND (reference sequence). This CDR3 spans 11 amino acids. The chain is built from TRBV19 and TRBJ2-7, with D possibly matching TRBD1 (5 bases). The receptor was isolated from a human donor in good health, serving as a control. Source material: sorted CD4+, CD8+, or CD8+CD57+ T cells (not recorded which) from PBMCs. The CDR3 loop reads CASSIGTEQYF. In nucleotides, the CDR3 is TGTGCCAGTAGTATAGGGACAGAGCAGTACTTC.